Listed below are T cell receptor beta chains from one sample, sequenced in a study of blood T cell repertoires in COVID-19. The method was immunoSEQ multiplex PCR; TCRdb's version includes in-frame clones alone and lacks a portion of them. The table has over 120,000 clones, approximately 90% seen once. Material for sequencing was peripheral blood. The receptors were sampled from a man in his fifties or sixties with active or convalescent COVID-19. Both conserved end residues are part of each CDR3. D genes are given only for firm matches. Expanded clones are given a class, and other clones once, few, many or no size at all.

V: TRBV5-8; D: TRBD1; J: TRBJ1-4; size: NA; CDR3: CASNRGQDEKLFF; DNA: TGTGCCAGCAACCGTGGACAGGATGAAAAACTGTTTTTT
V: TRBV5-5; D: TRBD2; J: TRBJ2-3; size: NA; CDR3: CASSWGRGTSGGRTDTQYF; DNA: TGTGCCAGCAGCTGGGGACGGGGGACTAGCGGGGGACGCACAGATACGCAGTATTTT
V: TRBV5-5; D: TRBD1; J: TRBJ2-7; size: NA; CDR3: CASSNTGTGLNEQYF; DNA: TGTGCCAGCAGCAATACCGGGACAGGTCTTAACGAGCAGTACTTC
V: TRBV3-1/TRBV3-2; D: TRBD2; J: TRBJ2-3; size: NA; CDR3: CASSRLRTSEDTQYF; DNA: TGTGCCAGCAGCCGGCTTAGGACTAGCGAGGATACGCAGTATTTT
V: TRBV7-8; D: TRBD2; J: TRBJ2-7; size: NA; CDR3: CASSPLPGGEYEQYF; DNA: TGTGCCAGCAGTCCCTTACCCGGGGGGGAATACGAGCAGTACTTC
V: TRBV28; D: NA; J: TRBJ2-5; size: NA; CDR3: CASNPGYRVFETQYF; DNA: TGTGCCAGCAACCCTGGGTACAGGGTCTTTGAGACCCAGTACTTC
V: TRBV7-9; D: NA; J: TRBJ1-1; size: once; CDR3: CASSLPRGGAWAEAFF; DNA: TGTGCCAGCAGCTTACCCCGCGGGGGGGCTTGGGCTGAAGCTTTCTTT
V: TRBV15; D: TRBD2; J: TRBJ2-1; size: NA; CDR3: CATSRDSGRGNEQFF; DNA: TGTGCCACCAGCAGGGACAGCGGGAGGGGCAATGAGCAGTTCTTC
V: TRBV28; D: TRBD2; J: TRBJ2-3; size: NA; CDR3: CASSSGLAGGNTDTQYF; DNA: TGTGCCAGCAGCTCGGGACTAGCGGGGGGGAACACAGATACGCAGTATTTT
V: TRBV19; D: NA; J: TRBJ1-2; size: few; CDR3: CASNPGLNYGYTF; DNA: TGTGCCAGTAACCCGGGACTTAACTATGGCTACACCTTC
V: TRBV29-1; D: TRBD1; J: TRBJ1-5; size: NA; CDR3: CSVAGTGDYSNQPQHF; DNA: TGCAGCGTTGCTGGGACAGGGGATTATAGCAATCAGCCCCAGCATTTT
V: TRBV7-2; D: TRBD1; J: TRBJ2-1; size: NA; CDR3: CASSLGPGGGNEQFF; DNA: TGTGCCAGCAGCTTAGGCCCAGGGGGTGGCAATGAGCAGTTCTTC
V: TRBV18; D: TRBD1; J: TRBJ1-6; size: NA; CDR3: CASSSRTGGSYNSPLHF; DNA: TGTGCCAGCTCATCCCGGACAGGGGGCTCCTATAATTCACCCCTCCACTTT
V: TRBV4-2; D: NA; J: TRBJ1-1; size: NA; CDR3: CASSQASPGRVDEAFF; DNA: TGTGCCAGCAGCCAAGCCTCGCCGGGAAGGGTGGATGAAGCTTTCTTT
V: TRBV7-8; D: NA; J: TRBJ2-1; size: NA; CDR3: CASSLTWSSYNEQFF; DNA: TGTGCCAGCAGCTTAACGTGGAGCTCCTACAATGAGCAGTTCTTC
V: TRBV9; D: NA; J: TRBJ2-7; size: NA; CDR3: CASSADSAEQYF; DNA: TGTGCCAGCAGCGCCGACTCGGCGGAGCAGTACTTC
V: TRBV7-2; D: TRBD1; J: TRBJ2-1; size: NA; CDR3: CASSLQPRQGREQFF; DNA: TGTGCCAGCAGCTTACAACCCAGACAGGGTCGTGAGCAGTTCTTC
V: TRBV7-9; D: NA; J: TRBJ2-1; size: NA; CDR3: CASRAGTSNMEQFF; DNA: TGTGCCAGCAGGGCGGGGACGTCCAATATGGAGCAGTTCTTC
V: TRBV3-1/TRBV3-2; D: NA; J: TRBJ1-1; size: once; CDR3: CASSQARGRVVNTEAFF; DNA: TGTGCCAGCAGCCAAGCCAGGGGCAGGGTGGTCAACACTGAAGCTTTCTTT
V: TRBV19; D: TRBD2; J: TRBJ2-1; size: NA; CDR3: CASSIPGGFSYNEQFF; DNA: TGTGCCAGTAGTATTCCGGGGGGGTTCTCCTACAATGAGCAGTTCTTC
V: TRBV6-2/TRBV6-3; D: NA; J: TRBJ2-1; size: NA; CDR3: CASSQLSSYNEQFF; DNA: TGTGCCAGCAGTCAGTTATCCTCCTACAATGAGCAGTTCTTC
V: TRBV7-9; D: TRBD1; J: TRBJ1-2; size: NA; CDR3: CASSLDRDYGYTF; DNA: TGTGCCAGCAGCCTAGACAGGGACTACGGCTACACCTTC
V: TRBV4-1; D: NA; J: TRBJ1-4; size: NA; CDR3: CASSRSGTSGEKLFF; DNA: TGCGCCAGCAGTAGGTCCGGGACATCAGGAGAAAAACTGTTTTTT
V: TRBV27; D: TRBD2; J: TRBJ2-3; size: NA; CDR3: CASTHRGGGLTSTDTQYF; DNA: TGTGCCAGCACCCACCGGGGCGGGGGGCTCACTAGCACAGATACGCAGTATTTT
V: TRBV7-2; D: TRBD1; J: TRBJ2-1; size: NA; CDR3: CASSITGVSNEQFF; DNA: TGTGCCAGCAGCATCACAGGGGTTTCGAATGAGCAGTTCTTC
V: TRBV20-1; D: NA; J: TRBJ1-2; size: NA; CDR3: CSATREKGYTF; DNA: TGCAGTGCTACCCGCGAAAAGGGCTACACCTTC
V: TRBV7-3; D: NA; J: TRBJ2-1; size: NA; CDR3: CASSLHREESNNEQFF; DNA: TGTGCCAGCAGCCTACACAGAGAAGAGTCTAACAATGAGCAGTTCTTC
V: TRBV9; D: NA; J: TRBJ1-5; size: NA; CDR3: CASSPQGGNQPQHF; DNA: TGTGCCAGCAGCCCCCAGGGTGGCAATCAGCCCCAGCATTTT
V: TRBV29-1; D: NA; J: TRBJ2-1; size: NA; CDR3: CSVGGAEGSSYNEQFF; DNA: TGCAGCGTTGGGGGAGCGGAGGGGAGCTCCTACAATGAGCAGTTCTTC
V: TRBV6-2/TRBV6-3; D: NA; J: TRBJ1-2; size: NA; CDR3: CASSYSGGYGYTF; DNA: TGTGCCAGCAGTTACTCAGGAGGGTATGGCTACACCTTC
V: TRBV24-1; D: TRBD2; J: TRBJ2-2; size: NA; CDR3: CATSDFTAGGPGELFF; DNA: TGTGCCACCAGTGATTTCACAGCGGGAGGGCCCGGGGAGCTGTTTTTT
V: TRBV7-9; D: TRBD1; J: TRBJ1-1; size: NA; CDR3: CASSLVGTGVEAFF; DNA: TGTGCCAGCAGCTTAGTGGGGACAGGCGTTGAAGCTTTCTTT